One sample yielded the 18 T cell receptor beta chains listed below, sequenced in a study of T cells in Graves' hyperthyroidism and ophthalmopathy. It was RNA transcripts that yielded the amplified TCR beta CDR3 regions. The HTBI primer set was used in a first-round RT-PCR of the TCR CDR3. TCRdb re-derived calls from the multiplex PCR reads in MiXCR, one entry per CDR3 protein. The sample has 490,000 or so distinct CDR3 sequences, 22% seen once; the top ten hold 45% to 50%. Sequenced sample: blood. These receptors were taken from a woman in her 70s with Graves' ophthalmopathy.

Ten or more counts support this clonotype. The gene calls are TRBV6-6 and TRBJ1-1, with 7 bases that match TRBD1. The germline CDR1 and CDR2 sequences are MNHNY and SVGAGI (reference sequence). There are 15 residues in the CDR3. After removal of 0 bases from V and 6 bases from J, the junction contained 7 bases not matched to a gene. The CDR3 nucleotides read TGTGCCAGCAGTTACTCGTATCAGGGGGGCCCTGAAGCTTTCTTT. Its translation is CASSYSYQGGPEAFF.

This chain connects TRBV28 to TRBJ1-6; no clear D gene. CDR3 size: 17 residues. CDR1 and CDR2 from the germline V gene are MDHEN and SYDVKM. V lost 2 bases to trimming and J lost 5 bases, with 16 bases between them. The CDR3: CASSLPSGLGHNSPLHF. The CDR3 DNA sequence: TGTGCCAGCAGTTTACCCTCCGGTCTGGGCCATAATTCACCCCTCCACTTT.

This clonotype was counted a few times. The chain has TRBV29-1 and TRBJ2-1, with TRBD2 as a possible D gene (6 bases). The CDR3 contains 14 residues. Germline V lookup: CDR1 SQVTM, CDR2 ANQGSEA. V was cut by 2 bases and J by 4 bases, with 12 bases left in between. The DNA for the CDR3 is TGCAGCGTTGAATATAGCGGAGCATACAATGAGCAGTTCTTC. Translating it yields CSVEYSGAYNEQFF.

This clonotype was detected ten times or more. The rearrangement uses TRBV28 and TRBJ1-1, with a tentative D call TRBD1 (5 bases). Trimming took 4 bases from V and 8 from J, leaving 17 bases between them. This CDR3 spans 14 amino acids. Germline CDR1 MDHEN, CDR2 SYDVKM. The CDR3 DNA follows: TGTGCCAGCAGTTCACCGGGACGAGGACGGGAAGCTTTCTTT. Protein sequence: CASSSPGRGREAFF.

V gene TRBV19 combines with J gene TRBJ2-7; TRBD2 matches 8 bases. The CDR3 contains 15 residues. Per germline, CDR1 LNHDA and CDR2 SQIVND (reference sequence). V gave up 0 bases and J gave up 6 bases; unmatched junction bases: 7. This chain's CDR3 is CASSIDPAGVLEQYF. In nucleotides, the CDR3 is TGTGCCAGTAGTATAGATCCAGCGGGAGTTCTCGAGCAGTACTTC. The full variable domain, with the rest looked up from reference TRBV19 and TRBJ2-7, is DGGITQSPKYLFRKEGQNVTLSCEQNLNHDAMYWYRQDPGQGLRLIYYSQIVNDFQKGDIAEGYSVSREKKESFPLTVTSAQKNPTAFYLCASSIDPAGVLEQYFGPGTRLTVT.

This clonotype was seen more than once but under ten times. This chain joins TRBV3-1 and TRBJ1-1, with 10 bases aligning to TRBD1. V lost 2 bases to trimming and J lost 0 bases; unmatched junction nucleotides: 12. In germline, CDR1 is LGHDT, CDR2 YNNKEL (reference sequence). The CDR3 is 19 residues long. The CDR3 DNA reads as TGTGCCAGCAGCCAATACCGACGCGACAGGGGGCAAATGAACACTGAAGCTTTCTTT. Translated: CASSQYRRDRGQMNTEAFF.

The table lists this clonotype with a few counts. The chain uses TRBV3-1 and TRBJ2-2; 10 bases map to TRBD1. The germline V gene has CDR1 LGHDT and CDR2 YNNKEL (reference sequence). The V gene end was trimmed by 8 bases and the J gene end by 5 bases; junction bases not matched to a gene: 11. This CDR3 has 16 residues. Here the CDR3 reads CASSPDRGRGTGELFF. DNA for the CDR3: TGTGCCAGCTCACCAGACAGGGGGCGCGGGACCGGGGAGCTGTTTTTT.

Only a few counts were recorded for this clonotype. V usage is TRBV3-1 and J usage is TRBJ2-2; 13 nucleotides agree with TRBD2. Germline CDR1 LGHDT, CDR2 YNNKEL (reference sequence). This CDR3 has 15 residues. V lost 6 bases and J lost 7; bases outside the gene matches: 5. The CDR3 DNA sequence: TGTGCCAGCAGTCTGACTAGCGGGAGGAACGGGGAGCTGTTTTTT. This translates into CASSLTSGRNGELFF.

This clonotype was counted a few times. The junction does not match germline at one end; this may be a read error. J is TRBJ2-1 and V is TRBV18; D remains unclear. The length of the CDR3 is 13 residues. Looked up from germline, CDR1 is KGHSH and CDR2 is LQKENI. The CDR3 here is CASSPPTERYSLF. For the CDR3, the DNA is TGTGCCAGCTCACCACCGACTGAGCGTTACAGTCTCTTC.

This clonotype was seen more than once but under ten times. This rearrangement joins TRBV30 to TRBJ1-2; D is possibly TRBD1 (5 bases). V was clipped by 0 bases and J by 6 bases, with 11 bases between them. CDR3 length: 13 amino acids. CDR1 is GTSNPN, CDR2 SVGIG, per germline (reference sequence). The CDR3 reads CAWSVRWGNGYTF. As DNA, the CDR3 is TGTGCCTGGAGTGTACGGTGGGGGAATGGCTACACCTTC.

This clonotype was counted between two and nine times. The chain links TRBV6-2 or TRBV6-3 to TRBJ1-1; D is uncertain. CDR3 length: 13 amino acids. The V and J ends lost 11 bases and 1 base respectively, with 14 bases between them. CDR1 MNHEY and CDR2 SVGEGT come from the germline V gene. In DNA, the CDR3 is TGTGCCGGCAACCTGGACGGGAACACTGAAGCTTTCTTT. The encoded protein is CAGNLDGNTEAFF.

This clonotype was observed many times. CDR3 bases: TGTGCCAGCAGCTTGCCTTTGGGCCAAGAGACCCAGTACTTC. Its protein product is CASSLPLGQETQYF. V and J are TRBV5-6 and TRBJ2-5; D gene uncertain. This CDR3 contains 14 residues. Germline CDR1 SGHDT, CDR2 YYEEEE. Trimming removed 1 base at V and 1 base at J, with 8 bases between. Complete variable domain (other parts from reference TRBV5-6 and TRBJ2-5): DAGVTQSPTHLIKTRGQQVTLRCSPKSGHDTVSWYQQALGQGPQFIFQYYEEEERQRGNFPDRFSGHQFPNYSSELNVNALLLGDSALYLCASSLPLGQETQYFGPGTRLLVL.

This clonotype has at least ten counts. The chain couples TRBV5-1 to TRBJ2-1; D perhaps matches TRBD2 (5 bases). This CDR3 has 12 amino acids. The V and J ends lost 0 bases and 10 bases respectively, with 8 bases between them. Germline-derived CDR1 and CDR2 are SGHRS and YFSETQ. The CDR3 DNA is TGCGCCAGCAGCTTGGGAGCGGCAGAGCAGTTCTTC. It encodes CASSLGAAEQFF.

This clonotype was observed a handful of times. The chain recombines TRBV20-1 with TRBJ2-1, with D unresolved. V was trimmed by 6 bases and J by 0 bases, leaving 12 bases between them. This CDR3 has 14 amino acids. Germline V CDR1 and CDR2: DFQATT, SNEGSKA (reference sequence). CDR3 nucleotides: TGCAGTGCCTCGGACCCTTCCTCCTACAATGAGCAGTTCTTC. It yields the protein CSASDPSSYNEQFF.

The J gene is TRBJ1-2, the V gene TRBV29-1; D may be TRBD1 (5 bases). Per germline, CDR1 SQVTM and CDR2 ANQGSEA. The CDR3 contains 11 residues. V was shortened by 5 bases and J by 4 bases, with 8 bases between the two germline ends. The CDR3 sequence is CSVTTAYGYTF. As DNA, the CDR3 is TGCAGCGTTACGACAGCCTATGGCTACACCTTC. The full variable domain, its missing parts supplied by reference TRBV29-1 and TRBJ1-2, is SAVISQKPSRDICQRGTSLTIQCQVDSQVTMMFWYRQQPGQSLTLIATANQGSEATYESGFVIDKFPISRPNLTFSTLTVSNMSPEDSSIYLCSVTTAYGYTFGSGTRLTVV.

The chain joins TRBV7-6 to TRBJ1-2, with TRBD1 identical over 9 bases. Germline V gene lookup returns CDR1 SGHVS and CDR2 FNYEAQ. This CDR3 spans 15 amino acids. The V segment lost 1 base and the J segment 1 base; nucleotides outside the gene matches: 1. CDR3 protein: CASSLGTGVNYGYTF. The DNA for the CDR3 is TGTGCCAGCAGCTTAGGGACAGGGGTTAACTATGGCTACACCTTC.

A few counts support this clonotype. The CDR3 DNA follows: TGCAGTGCTAGAGCCAGCGGGAGTAGGGGCTACGAGCAGTACTTC. Translated, it gives CSARASGSRGYEQYF. V gene TRBV20-1 combines with J gene TRBJ2-7; TRBD2 matches at 8 bases. The CDR3 is made up of 15 amino acids. The trim removed 1 base at V and 3 bases at J, leaving 8 bases unmatched. Germline-derived CDR1 and CDR2 are DFQATT and SNEGSKA (reference sequence).

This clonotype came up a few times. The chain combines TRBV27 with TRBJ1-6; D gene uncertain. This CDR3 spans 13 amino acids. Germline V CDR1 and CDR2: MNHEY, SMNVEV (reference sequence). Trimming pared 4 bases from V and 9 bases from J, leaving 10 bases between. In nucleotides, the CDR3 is TGTGCCAGCAGTTCAATGTCTTCTTCACCCCTCCACTTT. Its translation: CASSSMSSSPLHF.